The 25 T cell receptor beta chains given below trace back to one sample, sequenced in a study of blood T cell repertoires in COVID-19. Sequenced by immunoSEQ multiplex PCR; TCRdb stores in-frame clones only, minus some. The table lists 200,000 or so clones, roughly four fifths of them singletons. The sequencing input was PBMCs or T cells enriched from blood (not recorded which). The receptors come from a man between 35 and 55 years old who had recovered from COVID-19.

In DNA, the CDR3 is TGCGCCAGCAGCCAAACAGGGATCAACTATGGCTACACCTTC. Translation: CASSQTGINYGYTF. V gene TRBV4-1 combines with J gene TRBJ1-2; weak D call: TRBD1 (6 bases). This CDR3 has 14 amino acids. With 2 bases removed from V and 2 bases from J, the gap between germline ends came to 9 bases. Germline CDR1 and CDR2: MGHRA and YSYEKL.

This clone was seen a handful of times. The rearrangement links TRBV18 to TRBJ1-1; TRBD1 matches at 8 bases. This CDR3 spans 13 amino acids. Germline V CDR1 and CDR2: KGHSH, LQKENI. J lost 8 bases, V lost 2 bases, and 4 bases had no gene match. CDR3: CASSPGQGGEAFF. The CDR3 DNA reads TGTGCCAGCTCACCAGGACAGGGCGGCGAAGCTTTCTTT.

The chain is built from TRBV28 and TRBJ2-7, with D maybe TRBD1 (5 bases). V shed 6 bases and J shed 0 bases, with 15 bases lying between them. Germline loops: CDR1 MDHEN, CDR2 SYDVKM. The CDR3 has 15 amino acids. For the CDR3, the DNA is TGTGCCAGCAGCCCCCCGACAGTAAGCTCCTACGAGCAGTACTTC. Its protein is CASSPPTVSSYEQYF.

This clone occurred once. As DNA, the CDR3 is TGTGCCAGCAGCTTAGAATTGGCGAGGGACACTGAAGCTTTCTTT. Its translation: CASSLELARDTEAFF. The V and J genes are TRBV11-2 and TRBJ1-1; D remains ambiguous. CDR1 SGHAT and CDR2 FQNNGV come from the germline V gene. Trimming removed 0 bases at V and 3 bases at J, with 11 bases between. This CDR3 contains 15 residues.

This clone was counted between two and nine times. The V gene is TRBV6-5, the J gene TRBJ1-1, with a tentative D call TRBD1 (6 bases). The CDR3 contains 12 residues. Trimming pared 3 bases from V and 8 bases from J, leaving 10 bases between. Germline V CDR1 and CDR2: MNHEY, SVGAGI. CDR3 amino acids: CASSYTTGEAFF. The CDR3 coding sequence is TGTGCCAGCAGTTATACAACAGGGGAAGCTTTCTTT.

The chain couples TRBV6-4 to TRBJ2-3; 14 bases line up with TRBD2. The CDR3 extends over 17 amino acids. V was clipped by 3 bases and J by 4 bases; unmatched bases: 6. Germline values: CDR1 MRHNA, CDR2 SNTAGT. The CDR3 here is CASSESGTSGGADTQYF. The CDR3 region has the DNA TGTGCCAGCAGTGAATCCGGGACTAGCGGGGGTGCAGATACGCAGTATTTT.

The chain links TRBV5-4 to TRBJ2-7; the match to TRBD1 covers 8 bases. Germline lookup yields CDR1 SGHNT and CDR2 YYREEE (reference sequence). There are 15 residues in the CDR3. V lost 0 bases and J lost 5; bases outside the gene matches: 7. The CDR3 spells CASSLDAAGGNEQYF. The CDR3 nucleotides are TGTGCCAGCAGCTTGGACGCCGCAGGGGGCAACGAGCAGTACTTC.

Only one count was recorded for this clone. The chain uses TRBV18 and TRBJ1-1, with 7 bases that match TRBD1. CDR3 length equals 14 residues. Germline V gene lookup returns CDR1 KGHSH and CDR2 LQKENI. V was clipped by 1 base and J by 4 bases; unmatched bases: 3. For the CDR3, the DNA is TGTGCCAGCTCACCACTTCAGGGGGGCACTGAAGCTTTCTTT. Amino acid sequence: CASSPLQGGTEAFF.

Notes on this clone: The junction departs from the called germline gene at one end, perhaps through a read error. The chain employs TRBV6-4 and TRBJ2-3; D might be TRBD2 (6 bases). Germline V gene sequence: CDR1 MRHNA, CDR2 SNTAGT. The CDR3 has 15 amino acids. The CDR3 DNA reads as TGTGCCAGCAGTAACTCGGGAGCAGGCACAGATACGCAGTATTTT. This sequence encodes CASSNSGAGTDTQYF.

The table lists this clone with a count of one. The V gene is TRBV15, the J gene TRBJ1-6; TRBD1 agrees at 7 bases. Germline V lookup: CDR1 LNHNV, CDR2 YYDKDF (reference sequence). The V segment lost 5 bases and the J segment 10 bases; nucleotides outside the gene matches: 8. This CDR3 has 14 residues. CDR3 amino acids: CATSLRAGGSPLHF. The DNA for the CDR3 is TGTGCCACCAGCTTACGTGCAGGGGGATCACCCCTCCACTTT.

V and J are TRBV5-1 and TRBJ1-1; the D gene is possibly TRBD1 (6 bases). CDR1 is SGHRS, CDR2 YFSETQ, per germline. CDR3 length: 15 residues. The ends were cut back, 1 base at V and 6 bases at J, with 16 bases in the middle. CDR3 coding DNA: TGCGCCAGCAGCTTGTCAGCAGGGGCGAAGGCTGAAGCTTTCTTT. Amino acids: CASSLSAGAKAEAFF.

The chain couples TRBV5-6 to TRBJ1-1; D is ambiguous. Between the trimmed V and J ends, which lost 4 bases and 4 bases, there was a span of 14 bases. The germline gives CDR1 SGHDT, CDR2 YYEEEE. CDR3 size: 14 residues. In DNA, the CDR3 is TGTGCCAGCAGCGAGGCCCGCCGGGGCACTGAAGCTTTCTTT. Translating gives CASSEARRGTEAFF. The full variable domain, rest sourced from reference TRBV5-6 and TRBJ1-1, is DAGVTQSPTHLIKTRGQQVTLRCSPKSGHDTVSWYQQALGQGPQFIFQYYEEEERQRGNFPDRFSGHQFPNYSSELNVNALLLGDSALYLCASSEARRGTEAFFGQGTRLTVV.

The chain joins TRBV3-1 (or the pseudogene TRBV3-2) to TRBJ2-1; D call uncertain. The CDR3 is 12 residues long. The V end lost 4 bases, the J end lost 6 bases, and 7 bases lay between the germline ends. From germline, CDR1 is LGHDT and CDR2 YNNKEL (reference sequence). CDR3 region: CASSLGVNEQFF. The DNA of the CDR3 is TGTGCCAGCAGCCTAGGAGTCAATGAGCAGTTCTTC.

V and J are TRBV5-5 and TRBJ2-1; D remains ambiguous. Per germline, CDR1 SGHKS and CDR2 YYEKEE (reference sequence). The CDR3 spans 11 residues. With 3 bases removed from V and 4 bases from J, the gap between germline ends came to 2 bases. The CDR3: CASSSYNEQFF. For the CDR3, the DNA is TGTGCCAGCAGCTCGTACAATGAGCAGTTCTTC.

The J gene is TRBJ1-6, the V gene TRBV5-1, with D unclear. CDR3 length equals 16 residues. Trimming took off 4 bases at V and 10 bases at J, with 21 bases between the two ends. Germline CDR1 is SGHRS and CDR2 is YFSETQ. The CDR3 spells CASSPVALLGRSPLHF. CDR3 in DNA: TGCGCCAGCAGCCCGGTGGCCTTACTTGGGAGATCACCCCTCCACTTT.

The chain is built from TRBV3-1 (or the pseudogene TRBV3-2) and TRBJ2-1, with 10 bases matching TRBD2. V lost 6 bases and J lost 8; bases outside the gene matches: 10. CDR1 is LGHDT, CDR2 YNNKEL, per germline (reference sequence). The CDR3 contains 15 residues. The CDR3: CASSFPSGGSYEQFF. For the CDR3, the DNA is TGTGCCAGCAGTTTTCCTAGCGGGGGCAGCTATGAGCAGTTCTTC.

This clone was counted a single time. Here the CDR3 DNA reads TGTGCCTGGAGTCGACAGGGGAAGGGTTCACCCCTCCACTTT. It yields the protein CAWSRQGKGSPLHF. The rearrangement links TRBV30 to TRBJ1-6, with 8 bases identical to TRBD1. The V and J ends lost 2 bases and 9 bases, in that order; junction bases with no gene match: 6. This CDR3 region has 14 residues. The germline V gene has CDR1 GTSNPN and CDR2 SVGIG (reference sequence).

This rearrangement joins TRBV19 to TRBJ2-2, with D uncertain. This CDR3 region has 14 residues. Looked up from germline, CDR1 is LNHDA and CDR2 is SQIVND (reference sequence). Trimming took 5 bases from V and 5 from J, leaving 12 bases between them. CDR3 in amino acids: CASSPAPRTGELFF. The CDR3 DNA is TGTGCCAGTAGTCCGGCCCCGAGGACCGGGGAGCTGTTTTTT.

CDR3 DNA sequence: TGCGCCAGCAGCCAATCAGGACAGGGGCGAGAAGCTTTCTTT. Its protein product is CASSQSGQGREAFF. The chain joins TRBV4-1 to TRBJ1-1; TRBD1 matches 9 bases. V lost 2 bases to trimming and J lost 8 bases; unmatched junction nucleotides: 6. The CDR3 is 14 amino acids. Germline CDR1 is MGHRA and CDR2 is YSYEKL.

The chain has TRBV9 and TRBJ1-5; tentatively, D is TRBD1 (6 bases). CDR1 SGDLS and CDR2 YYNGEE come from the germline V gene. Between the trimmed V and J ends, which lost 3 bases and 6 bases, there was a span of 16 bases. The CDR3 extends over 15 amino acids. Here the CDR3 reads CASSAGAGGTQPQHF. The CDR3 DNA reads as TGTGCCAGCAGCGCGGGGGCCGGGGGGACTCAGCCCCAGCATTTT.

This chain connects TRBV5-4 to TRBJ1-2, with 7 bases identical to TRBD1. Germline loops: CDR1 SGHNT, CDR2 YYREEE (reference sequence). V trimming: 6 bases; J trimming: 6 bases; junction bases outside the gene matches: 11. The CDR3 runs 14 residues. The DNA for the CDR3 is TGTGCCAGCAACCTGGCAGACAGGGTACATGGCTACACCTTC. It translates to CASNLADRVHGYTF.

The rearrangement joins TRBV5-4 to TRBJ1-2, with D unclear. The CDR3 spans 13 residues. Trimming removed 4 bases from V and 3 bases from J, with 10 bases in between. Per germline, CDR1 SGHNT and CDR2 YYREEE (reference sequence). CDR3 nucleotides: TGTGCCAGCAGCCCCCCAGATTACTATGGCTACACCTTC. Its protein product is CASSPPDYYGYTF.

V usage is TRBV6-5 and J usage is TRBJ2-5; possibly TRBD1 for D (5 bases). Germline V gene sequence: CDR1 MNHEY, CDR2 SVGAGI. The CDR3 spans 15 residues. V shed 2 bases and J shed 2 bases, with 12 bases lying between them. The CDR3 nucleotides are TGTGCCAGCAGTTACGATCATAGGGGACAAGAGACCCAGTACTTC. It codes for CASSYDHRGQETQYF.

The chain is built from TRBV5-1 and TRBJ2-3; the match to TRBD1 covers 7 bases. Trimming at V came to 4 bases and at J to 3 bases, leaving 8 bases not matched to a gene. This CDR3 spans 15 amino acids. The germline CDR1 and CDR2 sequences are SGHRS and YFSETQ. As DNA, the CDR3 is TGCGCCAGCAGCCCGACAGGGTACGCGACAGATACGCAGTATTTT. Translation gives CASSPTGYATDTQYF.

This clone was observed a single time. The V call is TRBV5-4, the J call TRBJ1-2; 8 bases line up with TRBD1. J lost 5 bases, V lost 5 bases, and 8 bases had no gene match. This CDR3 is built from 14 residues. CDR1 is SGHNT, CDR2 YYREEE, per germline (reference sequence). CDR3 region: CASRLTGGVYGYTF. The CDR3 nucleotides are TGTGCCAGCAGGCTAACAGGGGGGGTATATGGCTACACCTTC.